The 2 T cell receptor beta chains given below trace back to one sample, sequenced in a study of blood T cell repertoires in COVID-19 (dated by TCRdb to the early 2020s). The protocol used for the library was the immunoSEQ multiplex PCR assay. TCRdb re-hosts the immuneACCESS table, in-frame sequences only. Its copies lack some clones; in the studies checked, an unresolved V gene accounts for under half of them, and the cause for the rest is not known. Within this sample are 200,000 to 300,000 clones, with about 88% of them counted one time only. The ten most abundant clones make up approximately 2% of the sample. Sequences were obtained from peripheral blood. These TCRs come from a man younger than 45 with active or convalescent COVID-19.

The chain couples TRBV4-1 to TRBJ1-6; 7 bases fit TRBD1. The CDR3 runs 16 residues. Germline lookup yields CDR1 MGHRA and CDR2 YSYEKL. J was trimmed by 7 bases and V by 0 bases; bases with no gene match: 6. The CDR3: CASSQDRTGFNSPLHF. DNA of the CDR3: TGCGCCAGCAGCCAAGATCGGACAGGATTCAATTCACCCCTCCACTTT.

This chain joins TRBV15 and TRBJ2-2; 7 bases fit TRBD1. Losses at the gene ends were 3 bases for V and 4 bases for J; bases not matched to a gene: 2. Per germline, CDR1 LNHNV and CDR2 YYDKDF (reference sequence). The CDR3 is 14 amino acids. For the CDR3, the DNA is TGTGCCACCAGCAGCCCAGGGGGCACCGGGGAGCTGTTTTTT. It yields the protein CATSSPGGTGELFF.